Shown below are 32 T cell receptor beta chains from a single sample sequenced in a study of shared clonotypes between healthy human individuals. Only in-frame clones appear in the TCRdb table, and some are missing; sequencing was by immunoSEQ multiplex PCR. The sample carries roughly 500,000 clones, roughly 78% recorded once. Sequenced sample: PBMCs. These receptors were collected from a woman aged 40 to 55 in good health. Some clones in this sample may be carry-over from other donors' samples.

The V call is TRBV28, the J call TRBJ2-7; 8 bases are shared with TRBD2. V shed 9 bases, J shed 7 bases, and the junction held 14 bases outside the gene matches. The germline V gene encodes CDR1 MDHEN and CDR2 SYDVKM. CDR3 length: 14 residues. For the CDR3, the DNA is TGTGCCAGTACCCCGGCGGGAGGCCGCTTAGAGCAGTACTTC. Translating gives CASTPAGGRLEQYF.

This clone was seen once. This rearrangement joins TRBV29-1 to TRBJ2-5, with 11 positions matching TRBD2. TRBJ2-7 explains the end of the DNA better; the J call may be wrong. The CDR3 covers 13 residues. Germline V gives CDR1 SQVTM, CDR2 ANQGSEA. CDR3 loop: CSVAGLAVHEQYF. The DNA for the CDR3 is TGCAGCGTTGCGGGACTAGCGGTCCACGAGCAGTACTTC.

The chain couples TRBV19 to TRBJ2-5, with 9 bases aligning to TRBD1. Germline lookup yields CDR1 LNHDA and CDR2 SQIVND (reference sequence). The CDR3 sequence is 11 residues long. V gave up 9 bases and J gave up 7 bases; unmatched junction bases: 3. Here the CDR3 DNA reads TGTGCCAGCCGACAGGGGGGGACCCAGTACTTC. Protein product: CASRQGGTQYF.

The CDR3 nucleotides are TGTGCCAGCAAAAAGTTTCATGAGCAGTTCTTC. It specifies CASKKFHEQFF. V gene TRBV27 combines with J gene TRBJ2-1, with no clear D. The CDR3 is 11 residues long. V was trimmed by 7 bases and J by 8 bases, leaving 9 bases between them. Germline CDR1 MNHEY, CDR2 SMNVEV (reference sequence).

This clone showed up just a few times. CDR3 nucleotides: TGTGCCAGCAGCTTAGAGGCTAGACGACCCTACGAGCAGTACTTC. This sequence encodes CASSLEARRPYEQYF. The chain couples TRBV7-3 to TRBJ2-7, with D hard to call. Germline V lookup: CDR1 SGHTA, CDR2 FQGTGA. V gave up 2 bases and J gave up 2 bases, with 13 bases separating them. The CDR3 has 15 residues.

This clone was seen just once. This chain links TRBV7-6 with TRBJ2-1; 7 nucleotides align to TRBD2. This CDR3 has 16 amino acids. CDR1 is SGHVS, CDR2 FNYEAQ, per germline. The junction had 16 bases not matched to a gene; V was cut back by 5 bases and J by 9 bases. The CDR3, as DNA: TGTGCCAGCAGCCCGACGGGCGGGAGTGCGGCGGGTGAGCAGTTCTTC. Its protein product is CASSPTGGSAAGEQFF.

This clone was counted only a few times. The chain uses TRBV4-1 and TRBJ1-1, with 8 bases matching TRBD1. The CDR3 loop spans 13 amino acids. CDR1 and CDR2 from the germline V gene are MGHRA and YSYEKL. V was pared by 4 bases and J by 4 bases, with 2 bases of the junction left unmatched. CDR3 sequence (DNA): TGCGCCAGCAGCCGAGACAGGGGCACTGAAGCTTTCTTT. Protein: CASSRDRGTEAFF.

The rearrangement joins TRBV6-1 to TRBJ1-6; D is possibly TRBD1 (6 bases). CDR1 is MNHNS, CDR2 SASEGT, per germline. CDR3 length: 15 amino acids. V was trimmed by 1 base and J by 14 bases, leaving 18 bases between them. The CDR3 loop reads CASSEDWGASGSLHF. The CDR3 nucleotides are TGTGCCAGCAGTGAAGATTGGGGGGCCAGTGGATCCCTCCACTTT.

This clone occurred a few times. V is TRBV29-1 and J is TRBJ2-2; 12 bases align to TRBD2. Germline V lookup: CDR1 SQVTM, CDR2 ANQGSEA. V lost 7 bases and J lost 7; bases outside the gene matches: 7. The CDR3 extends over 14 amino acids. The CDR3 sequence is CSAQETSGGGELFF. CDR3 coding DNA: TGCAGCGCCCAAGAGACTAGCGGGGGCGGGGAGCTGTTTTTT.

The chain combines TRBV4-1 with TRBJ2-7; no clear D. This CDR3 is 15 amino acids long. Trimming removed 5 bases at V and 4 bases at J, with 18 bases between. CDR1 MGHRA and CDR2 YSYEKL come from the germline V gene. DNA of the CDR3: TGCGCCAGCAGCTACGGCCACGGCCTGGGGTACGAGCAGTACTTC. Translating it yields CASSYGHGLGYEQYF.

The CDR3 spells CASSLGSGTGFQETQYF. The CDR3 nucleotides are TGTGCCAGCAGCTTGGGATCCGGGACAGGGTTCCAAGAGACCCAGTACTTC. The chain uses TRBV7-6 and TRBJ2-5, with 9 positions matching TRBD1. The V and J ends lost 3 bases and 1 base, in that order; junction bases with no gene match: 9. Germline values: CDR1 SGHVS, CDR2 FNYEAQ. The CDR3 runs 17 residues.

The chain is built from TRBV5-1 and TRBJ2-1, with TRBD1 matching 10 bases. CDR3 length: 16 amino acids. Germline-derived CDR1 and CDR2 are SGHRS and YFSETQ. J lost 7 bases, V lost 4 bases, and 11 bases had no gene match. CDR3 sequence reads: CASSPYGTGALNEQFF. CDR3 bases: TGCGCCAGCAGCCCCTACGGGACAGGGGCGCTGAATGAGCAGTTCTTC. Full variable domain (rest looked up from reference TRBV5-1 and TRBJ2-1): KAGVTQTPRYLIKTRGQQVTLSCSPISGHRSVSWYQQTPGQGLQFLFEYFSETQRNKGNFPGRFSGRQFSNSRSEMNVSTLELGDSALYLCASSPYGTGALNEQFFGPGTRLTVL.

The genes are TRBV5-4 and TRBJ1-1; 8 positions match TRBD1. Unmatched junction bases numbered 9, after V lost 0 bases and J lost 5 bases. CDR1 and CDR2 from the germline V gene are SGHNT and YYREEE (reference sequence). The CDR3 covers 16 residues. The CDR3, as DNA: TGTGCCAGCAGCTTGGACCGCGGACAGGGCGCGACTGAAGCTTTCTTT. Its protein is CASSLDRGQGATEAFF.

This clone occurred a few times. V and J are TRBV27 and TRBJ2-1, with TRBD1 matching over 10 bases. J lost 5 bases, V lost 5 bases, and 6 bases had no gene match. Germline CDR1 reads MNHEY; CDR2 reads SMNVEV (reference sequence). This CDR3 is 15 amino acids long. The CDR3 nucleotides read TGTGCCAGCAGTCCCCGGACAGGGGGAAACAATGAGCAGTTCTTC. Translating gives CASSPRTGGNNEQFF.

V usage is TRBV25-1 and J usage is TRBJ2-1; D may match TRBD1 or TRBD2 (5 bases each). From germline, CDR1 is MGHDK and CDR2 SYGVNS. CDR3 length: 15 amino acids. Trimming stripped 2 bases from V and 4 bases from J, with 12 bases between. The CDR3 spells CASSEASGAYNEQFF. The DNA of the CDR3 is TGTGCCAGCAGTGAAGCTTCCGGGGCTTACAATGAGCAGTTCTTC.

The CDR3 here is CASSIDGTGVYEQYF. The DNA of the CDR3 is TGTGCCAGCAGCATAGATGGGACAGGGGTCTACGAGCAGTACTTC. The V gene is TRBV7-2, the J gene TRBJ2-7; 10 bases map to TRBD1. The germline V gene has CDR1 SGHTA and CDR2 FQGNSA. The CDR3 loop spans 15 amino acids. V gave up 5 bases and J gave up 3 bases; unmatched junction bases: 7.

The gene calls are TRBV6-5 and TRBJ2-2, with 8 bases identical to TRBD2. The CDR3 spans 15 residues. Losses at the gene ends were 7 bases for V and 5 bases for J; bases not matched to a gene: 9. Germline V gives CDR1 MNHEY, CDR2 SVGAGI. The CDR3 here is CASKPGLVRTGELFF. The CDR3 DNA follows: TGTGCCAGCAAACCGGGACTAGTCCGAACCGGGGAGCTGTTTTTT.

This clone was seen a few times. This rearrangement joins TRBV5-1 to TRBJ2-1; D perhaps matches TRBD2 (6 bases). The CDR3 length is 15 residues. Germline lookup yields CDR1 SGHRS and CDR2 YFSETQ. Between the trimmed V and J ends, which lost 8 bases and 4 bases, there was a span of 19 bases. CDR3 nucleotides: TGCGCCAGTACCGCCCTAGGCGGGACGTACAATGAGCAGTTCTTC. Translated, it gives CASTALGGTYNEQFF.

This clone was counted between two and nine times. The chain employs TRBV5-5 and TRBJ1-1; 7 bases are a match to TRBD1. The CDR3 covers 14 residues. V lost 2 bases, J lost 2 bases, and 3 bases stayed unmatched. Germline assignment: CDR1 SGHKS and CDR2 YYEKEE (reference sequence). CDR3 DNA: TGTGCCAGCAGCTTCGGACAGGTCAACACTGAAGCTTTCTTT. This gives the protein CASSFGQVNTEAFF.

The J gene is TRBJ1-5, the V gene TRBV4-1; 10 nucleotides line up with TRBD1. The CDR3 has 15 amino acids. Trimming at V came to 4 bases and at J to 4 bases, leaving 4 bases not matched to a gene. Germline values: CDR1 MGHRA, CDR2 YSYEKL. CDR3 protein: CASSPRTGGNQPQHF. In nucleotides, the CDR3 is TGCGCCAGCAGCCCTCGGACAGGGGGAAATCAGCCCCAGCATTTT.

Concerning this clone: Within the sample, other DNA sequences also encode this same CDR3. The chain has TRBV5-1 and TRBJ1-3; 8 nucleotides match TRBD1. The CDR3 is made up of 16 amino acids. V was clipped by 0 bases and J by 4 bases; unmatched bases: 6. Looked up from germline, CDR1 is SGHRS and CDR2 is YFSETQ. The DNA for the CDR3 is TGCGCCAGCAGCTTGGCCGGACAGGGTGCAGGAAACACCATATATTTT. Its protein product is CASSLAGQGAGNTIYF.

The chain carries TRBV5-4 and TRBJ1-2; 7 bases map to TRBD1. Germline V gives CDR1 SGHNT, CDR2 YYREEE (reference sequence). CDR3 length: 14 amino acids. Trimming took 5 bases from V and 4 from J; bases not matched to a gene: 8. The CDR3 DNA reads as TGTGCCAGCAGTCAACAGGGGACTGGCTATGGCTACACCTTC. Translation: CASSQQGTGYGYTF.

V usage is TRBV27 and J usage is TRBJ1-2; no reliable D call. Trimming shortened V by 3 bases and J by 1 base, and 6 bases separated the two germline ends. CDR1 and CDR2 from the germline V gene are MNHEY and SMNVEV (reference sequence). The CDR3 runs 13 residues. CDR3 bases: TGTGCCAGCAGTTTCACTATTAACTATGGCTACACCTTC. The encoded protein is CASSFTINYGYTF.

V is TRBV14 and J is TRBJ2-5; TRBD1 matches at 11 bases. Germline CDR1 SGHDN, CDR2 FVKESK. With 4 bases clipped from V and 5 bases from J, the junction kept 6 bases outside the gene matches. The CDR3 has 15 residues. The CDR3 bases are TGTGCCAGCAGCCTTTGGACAGGGGGCTTGGAGACCCAGTACTTC. Translating gives CASSLWTGGLETQYF. Full variable domain (missing parts from reference TRBV14 and TRBJ2-5): EAGVTQFPSHSVIEKGQTVTLRCDPISGHDNLYWYRRVMGKEIKFLLHFVKESKQDESGMPNNRFLAERTGGTYSTLKVQPAELEDSGVYFCASSLWTGGLETQYFGPGTRLLVL.

This clone showed up many times. J is TRBJ2-7 and V is TRBV9, with 13 bases identical to TRBD2. In germline, CDR1 is SGDLS, CDR2 YYNGEE. The CDR3 is 17 residues long. After removal of 0 bases from V and 0 bases from J, the junction contained 3 bases not matched to a gene. CDR3 sequence (DNA): TGTGCCAGCAGCGTAGGGACTAGCGGGAGTAGCTCCTACGAGCAGTACTTC. Translation gives CASSVGTSGSSSYEQYF.

This clone was seen repeatedly, ten times or more. This rearrangement joins TRBV5-1 to TRBJ1-1; 7 bases line up with TRBD1. V lost 8 bases, J lost 4 bases, and 14 bases stayed unmatched. CDR3 size: 15 residues. Germline V gene data show CDR1 as SGHRS and CDR2 as YFSETQ. CDR3 sequence (DNA): TGCGCCAGTTCGGGGACAGAATCGTGGAGCACTGAAGCTTTCTTT. Amino acid sequence: CASSGTESWSTEAFF. The full variable domain, completed using reference TRBV5-1 and TRBJ1-1, is KAGVTQTPRYLIKTRGQQVTLSCSPISGHRSVSWYQQTPGQGLQFLFEYFSETQRNKGNFPGRFSGRQFSNSRSEMNVSTLELGDSALYLCASSGTESWSTEAFFGQGTRLTVV.

In regard to this clone: Different DNA sequences within this sample yield the same CDR3. The chain employs TRBV18 and TRBJ2-2; no reliable D call. The CDR3 spans 14 residues. The germline CDR1 and CDR2 sequences are KGHSH and LQKENI. Deletions cut 3 bases from V and 0 bases from J, with 5 bases between. The CDR3 loop is CASSPSTNTGELFF. The DNA of the CDR3 is TGTGCCAGCTCACCGTCGACGAACACCGGGGAGCTGTTTTTT.

The chain combines TRBV5-1 with TRBJ1-1; D unclear. Germline V gives CDR1 SGHRS, CDR2 YFSETQ. V dropped 0 bases and J dropped 7 bases, with 13 bases sitting between them. This CDR3 spans 14 amino acids. CDR3 sequence reads: CASSLAGSDLEAFF. CDR3 sequence (DNA): TGCGCCAGCAGCTTGGCCGGCAGTGACCTTGAAGCTTTCTTT.

The chain couples TRBV6-1 to TRBJ2-7; 16 bases match TRBD2. The V segment lost 3 bases and the J segment 2 bases; nucleotides outside the gene matches: 7. From germline, CDR1 is MNHNS and CDR2 SASEGT. The CDR3 is 18 residues long. In DNA, the CDR3 is TGTGCCAGCAGTGACAGGGGACTAGCGGGAGGGCCCGCCTACGAGCAGTACTTC. Amino acid sequence: CASSDRGLAGGPAYEQYF.

As concerns this clone: The identical CDR3 is also encoded by other nucleotide sequences in the sample. The chain carries TRBV9 and TRBJ2-2; TRBD2 agrees at 11 bases. In germline, CDR1 is SGDLS, CDR2 YYNGEE. V lost 0 bases, J lost 5 bases, and 0 bases stayed unmatched. The CDR3 is 15 residues long. The CDR3 DNA follows: TGTGCCAGCAGCGTAGGGACTAGCGGGACCGGGGAGCTGTTTTTT. Translating gives CASSVGTSGTGELFF.

This clone turned up a few times. J is TRBJ2-2 and V is TRBV18, with TRBD2 identical over 7 bases. This CDR3 has 15 amino acids. V shed 3 bases, J shed 1 base, and the junction held 2 bases outside the gene matches. Germline values: CDR1 KGHSH, CDR2 LQKENI. In DNA, the CDR3 is TGTGCCAGCTCACCCGAGCGGGAGAACACCGGGGAGCTGTTTTTT. Its translation is CASSPERENTGELFF.

This clone is a singleton in its sample. V gene TRBV5-1 combines with J gene TRBJ2-1, with 14 bases that match TRBD2. This CDR3 spans 17 amino acids. Germline CDR1 and CDR2: SGHRS and YFSETQ. V trimming: 4 bases; J trimming: 1 base; junction bases outside the gene matches: 4. The DNA of the CDR3 is TGCGCCAGCAGCAGAAGGACTAGCGGGAGGTCCTACAATGAGCAGTTCTTC. It translates to CASSRRTSGRSYNEQFF.